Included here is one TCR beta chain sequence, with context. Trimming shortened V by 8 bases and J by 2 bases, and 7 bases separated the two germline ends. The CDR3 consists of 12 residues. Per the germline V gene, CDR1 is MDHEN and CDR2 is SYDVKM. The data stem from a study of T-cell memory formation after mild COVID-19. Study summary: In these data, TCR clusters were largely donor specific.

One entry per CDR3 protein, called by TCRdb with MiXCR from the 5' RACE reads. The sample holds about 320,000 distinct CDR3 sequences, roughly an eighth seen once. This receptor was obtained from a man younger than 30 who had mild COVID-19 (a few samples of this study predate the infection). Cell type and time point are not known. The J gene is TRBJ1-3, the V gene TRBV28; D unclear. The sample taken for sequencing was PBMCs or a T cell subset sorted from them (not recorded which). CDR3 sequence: CASGPPGNTIYF. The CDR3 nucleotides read TGTGCCAGCGGCCCCCCTGGAAACACCATATATTTT.